This record covers a single TCR beta chain. The record originates from a study of blood T cell repertoires in COVID-19. From germline, CDR1 is ENHRY and CDR2 SYGVKD. This CDR3 has 16 residues. With V trimmed by 3 bases and J by 2 bases, 7 bases remained unmatched. Authors' analysis steps: Nucleated cell number was recorded as an estimate derived from reference gene primer amplification. Measured with immunoSEQ multiplex PCR; TCRdb has only the in-frame clones, and not every one. The V and J calls and the clone size are those of that table, but D and trimming were determined from the DNA. The table lists roughly 250,000 clones, around 90% of them singletons.

The V gene is TRBV10-3, the J gene TRBJ2-7; 10 bases fit TRBD2. Material for sequencing was peripheral blood. This TCR was sampled from a man between 25 and 39 years old with COVID-19, enrolled during active disease. The DNA for the CDR3 is TGTGCCATCAGTGATGTTAGCGGGGGGTCCCCCTACGAGCAGTACTTC. Protein: CAISDVSGGSPYEQYF.